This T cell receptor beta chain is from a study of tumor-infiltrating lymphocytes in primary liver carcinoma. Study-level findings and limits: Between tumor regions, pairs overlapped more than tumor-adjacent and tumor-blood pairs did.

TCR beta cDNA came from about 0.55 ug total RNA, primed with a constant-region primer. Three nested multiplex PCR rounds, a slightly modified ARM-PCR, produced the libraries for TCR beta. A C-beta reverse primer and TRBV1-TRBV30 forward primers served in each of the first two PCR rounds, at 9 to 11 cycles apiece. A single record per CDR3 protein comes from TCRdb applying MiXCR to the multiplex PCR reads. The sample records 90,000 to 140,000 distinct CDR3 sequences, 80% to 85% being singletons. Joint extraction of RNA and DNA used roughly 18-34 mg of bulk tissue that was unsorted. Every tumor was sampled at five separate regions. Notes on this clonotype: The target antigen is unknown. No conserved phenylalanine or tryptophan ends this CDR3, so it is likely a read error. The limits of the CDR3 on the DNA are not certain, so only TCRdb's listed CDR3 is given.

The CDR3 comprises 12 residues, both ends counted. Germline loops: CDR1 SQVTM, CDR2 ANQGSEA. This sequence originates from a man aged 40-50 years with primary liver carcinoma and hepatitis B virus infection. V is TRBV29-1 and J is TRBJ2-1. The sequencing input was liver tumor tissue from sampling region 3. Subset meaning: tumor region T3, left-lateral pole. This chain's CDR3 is CSVEVIWVVRFS.